The next 21 T cell receptor beta chains were all read from a single sample in a study of human thymus T cells. Data came from immunoSEQ multiplex PCR; TCRdb stores just in-frame clones and leaves some out. Found here are about 130,000 clones, around 95% of them singletons; the top ten hold under 0.025%. Thymic material originated from resections removed in the course of corrective heart surgery. Sequencing was done on a sample of thymus tissue. The receptors here all came from a boy under two years old with a congenital heart defect but otherwise immunologically healthy.

The rearrangement links TRBV6-1 to TRBJ2-7, with 8 bases lining up with TRBD1. Germline loops: CDR1 MNHNS, CDR2 SASEGT. The junction had 6 bases not matched to a gene; V was cut back by 5 bases and J by 6 bases. There are 13 residues in the CDR3. CDR3 coding DNA: TGTGCCAGCAGTTATACAGGGGGTAGCGAGCAGTACTTC. This translates into CASSYTGGSEQYF.

This clone was found once. V is TRBV25-1 and J is TRBJ1-6; 7 bases match TRBD1. Trimming took 6 bases from V and 7 from J; bases not matched to a gene: 15. The length of the CDR3 is 17 residues. Germline V gives CDR1 MGHDK, CDR2 SYGVNS. CDR3 nucleotides: TGTGCCAGCAGCCCAGGACAGGACCAAGGCGGGAATTCACCCCTCCACTTT. It yields the protein CASSPGQDQGGNSPLHF. The full variable domain, in which reference TRBV25-1 and TRBJ1-6 provide the parts outside the CDR3, is EADIYQTPRYLVIGTGKKITLECSQTMGHDKMYWYQQDPGMELHLIHYSYGVNSTEKGDLSSESTVSRIRTEHFPLTLESARPSHTSQYLCASSPGQDQGGNSPLHFGNGTRLTVT.

The genes are TRBV13 and TRBJ2-2; D call uncertain. The germline V and J ends were trimmed by 1 base and 4 bases, with 4 bases remaining between them. The CDR3 consists of 13 residues. Germline CDR1 reads PRHDT; CDR2 reads FYEKMQ (reference sequence). The CDR3 is CASSLAGTGELFF. The CDR3 DNA is TGTGCCAGCAGCTTAGCAGGCACCGGGGAGCTGTTTTTT.

This clone was seen once. The chain employs TRBV14 and TRBJ2-1; 12 positions match TRBD1. CDR1 and CDR2 from the germline V gene are SGHDN and FVKESK. V was pared by 3 bases and J by 9 bases, with 9 bases of the junction left unmatched. CDR3 size: 16 residues. DNA for the CDR3: TGTGCCAGCAGCCACCCGGGACAGGGGGCTTATGGTGAGCAGTTCTTC. Encoded protein: CASSHPGQGAYGEQFF.

The rearrangement uses TRBV15 and TRBJ1-1; weak D call: TRBD1 (5 bases). CDR3 size: 15 residues. Germline CDR1 is LNHNV and CDR2 is YYDKDF (reference sequence). Between the trimmed V and J ends, which lost 1 base and 1 base, there was a span of 10 bases. The CDR3 region is CATSRAVGGNTEAFF. The CDR3 nucleotides are TGTGCCACCAGCAGAGCTGTGGGGGGGAACACTGAAGCTTTCTTT.

The chain carries TRBV7-2 and TRBJ1-3, with 8 bases that match TRBD1. Germline loops: CDR1 SGHTA, CDR2 FQGNSA. V dropped 5 bases and J dropped 4; count of bases not matched to a gene: 4. The CDR3 covers 14 residues. The CDR3 loop reads CASSLTGGGNTIYF. The CDR3 bases are TGTGCCAGCAGCCTTACAGGGGGAGGAAACACCATATATTTT.

This chain connects TRBV7-2 to TRBJ2-5, with TRBD2 matching over 8 bases. Germline V gene lookup returns CDR1 SGHTA and CDR2 FQGNSA. V lost 5 bases to trimming and J lost 3 bases; unmatched junction nucleotides: 5. This CDR3 is 14 amino acids long. CDR3 residues: CASSPGSGEETQYF. The CDR3 coding sequence is TGTGCCAGCAGCCCCGGTAGCGGGGAAGAGACCCAGTACTTC.

The chain uses TRBV28 and TRBJ1-4; D remains unclear. Germline V gene sequence: CDR1 MDHEN, CDR2 SYDVKM. The CDR3 totals 13 residues. V was trimmed by 3 bases and J by 13 bases, leaving 15 bases between them. The CDR3 coding sequence is TGTGCCAGCAGTTTGTGGTTTCGTGGAGGACTGTTTTTT. This sequence encodes CASSLWFRGGLFF.

The rearrangement joins TRBV7-2 to TRBJ1-3, with D unclear. Germline CDR1 SGHTA, CDR2 FQGNSA. Trimming stripped 0 bases from V and 4 bases from J, with 10 bases between. The CDR3 is 15 amino acids. CDR3 bases: TGTGCCAGCAGCTTAGCTGGGCGAAAAGGAAACACCATATATTTT. Encoded protein: CASSLAGRKGNTIYF.

The chain uses TRBV6-1 and TRBJ2-3; D not certain. Trimming pared 0 bases from V and 2 bases from J, leaving 9 bases between. CDR1 is MNHNS, CDR2 SASEGT, per germline. There are 15 residues in the CDR3. In DNA form, the CDR3 reads TGTGCCAGCAGTGAAGCGGCGGCCAACACAGATACGCAGTATTTT. It encodes CASSEAAANTDTQYF.

The chain couples TRBV23-1 to TRBJ2-2; D remains ambiguous. TRBV23-1 is filed as an ORF, its function uncertain. Trimming removed 3 bases at V and 6 bases at J, with 11 bases between. This CDR3 is built from 14 residues. The CDR3 sequence: CASSHFSSAGELFF. CDR3 nucleotide sequence: TGCGCCAGCAGTCATTTTAGCAGCGCCGGGGAGCTGTTTTTT.

This clone has only one observation. The chain joins TRBV5-6 to TRBJ2-1, with TRBD2 identical over 12 bases. Germline lookup yields CDR1 SGHDT and CDR2 YYEEEE. There are 17 residues in the CDR3. V gave up 0 bases and J gave up 4 bases; unmatched junction bases: 5. The CDR3 sequence: CASSLGKTSGGYNEQFF. In nucleotides, the CDR3 is TGTGCCAGCAGCTTGGGGAAGACTAGCGGGGGATACAATGAGCAGTTCTTC.

Only one count was recorded for this clone. This rearrangement joins TRBV14 to TRBJ2-7; 7 nucleotides align to TRBD2. This CDR3 has 14 residues. The germline CDR1 and CDR2 sequences are SGHDN and FVKESK. The V and J ends lost 0 bases and 2 bases, in that order; junction bases with no gene match: 1. The CDR3 reads CASSQDTSAYEQYF. The CDR3 nucleotides are TGTGCCAGCAGCCAAGATACTAGCGCCTACGAGCAGTACTTC.

The chain combines TRBV7-9 with TRBJ1-2; 7 bases align to TRBD1. The CDR3 has 16 residues. The J segment lost 3 bases and the V segment lost 5 bases, leaving 12 bases of the junction unmatched. The germline V gene has CDR1 SEHNR and CDR2 FQNEAQ (reference sequence). The CDR3 DNA follows: TGTGCCAGCAGCCTAGGGACAGCTTCCTCCCACTATGGCTACACCTTC. This sequence encodes CASSLGTASSHYGYTF.

The rearrangement uses TRBV28 and TRBJ1-5; tentatively, D is TRBD1 (5 bases). V was trimmed by 7 bases and J by 4 bases, leaving 14 bases between them. Germline CDR1 is MDHEN and CDR2 is SYDVKM. The CDR3 loop spans 14 amino acids. CDR3 loop: CASIIRVGNQPQHF. The CDR3, as DNA: TGTGCCAGCATCATCAGGGTAGGAAATCAGCCCCAGCATTTT.

V usage is TRBV19 and J usage is TRBJ2-3; D not resolved. V lost 5 bases, J lost 2 bases, and 11 bases lay in between. Germline V CDR1 and CDR2: LNHDA, SQIVND (reference sequence). The CDR3 sequence is 14 residues long. CDR3 nucleotides: TGTGCCAGTAGTCCGGGCCTTACCACAGATACGCAGTATTTT. Translating it yields CASSPGLTTDTQYF.

The V gene is TRBV4-1, the J gene TRBJ1-4; possible D gene TRBD1, 6 bases. V dropped 0 bases and J dropped 8 bases, with 7 bases sitting between them. Germline assignment: CDR1 MGHRA and CDR2 YSYEKL. This CDR3 is built from 13 residues. This CDR3 reads CASSQERGEKLFF. For the CDR3, the DNA is TGCGCCAGCAGCCAAGAAAGGGGGGAAAAACTGTTTTTT.

V is TRBV9 and J is TRBJ2-1; a possible D gene is TRBD2 (5 bases). V was trimmed by 0 bases and J by 5 bases, leaving 12 bases between them. Per the germline V gene, CDR1 is SGDLS and CDR2 is YYNGEE. CDR3 length: 15 residues. The CDR3 DNA is TGTGCCAGCAGCGTAGCCCCGGGGAGAGACAATGAGCAGTTCTTC. Its protein product is CASSVAPGRDNEQFF. Complete variable domain (other parts from reference TRBV9 and TRBJ2-1): DSGVTQTPKHLITATGQRVTLRCSPRSGDLSVYWYQQSLDQGLQFLIQYYNGEERAKGNILERFSAQQFPDLHSELNLSSLELGDSALYFCASSVAPGRDNEQFFGPGTRLTVL.

This sequence joins TRBV28 and TRBJ1-1, with TRBD1 matching 12 bases. Germline assignment: CDR1 MDHEN and CDR2 SYDVKM. This CDR3 contains 17 residues. Germline trimming cut 5 bases from V and 6 bases from J; bases unmatched to any gene: 13. The CDR3 DNA follows: TGTGCCAGCAGTCTCCGGGACAGGGGGCGCGTAGAAGCTGAAGCTTTCTTT. Protein sequence: CASSLRDRGRVEAEAFF.

The V call is TRBV19, the J call TRBJ1-1, with D possibly being TRBD1 (5 bases). This CDR3 spans 13 amino acids. Per germline, CDR1 LNHDA and CDR2 SQIVND (reference sequence). V lost 3 bases to trimming and J lost 5 bases, with 10 bases between them. The CDR3 reads CASSIQGRTEAFF. The CDR3 region has the DNA TGTGCCAGTAGTATTCAGGGCCGTACTGAAGCTTTCTTT.

The sample holds one count of this clone. The chain combines TRBV19 with TRBJ2-5; D gene uncertain. The germline V gene has CDR1 LNHDA and CDR2 SQIVND (reference sequence). CDR3 length: 16 residues. Trimming removed 3 bases from V and 2 bases from J, with 16 bases in between. The CDR3 region is CASSMNYPVRQETQYF. Here the CDR3 DNA reads TGTGCCAGTAGTATGAACTATCCCGTCAGGCAAGAGACCCAGTACTTC.